The present entry profiles one TCR beta chain with its context. The data belong to a study of patients and donors after allogeneic stem cell transplantation. Via MiXCR, TCRdb re-called the RT-PCR reads, giving one row per CDR3 protein. Of 45,000 to 65,000 distinct CDR3 sequences in the sample, 13% were seen once. Germline V lookup: CDR1 ENHRY, CDR2 SYGVKD. Deletions cut 2 bases from V and 0 bases from J, with 9 bases between. The CDR3 is 15 residues long. The sample taken for sequencing was blood, either unsorted or a sorted T cell fraction (not recorded which). The receptor comes from a human donor who was either an allogeneic HSCT recipient or a stem cell or donor lymphocyte infusion donor (not recorded which). It is not recorded whose cells these are; they may come from a transplant donor. V and J are TRBV10-3 and TRBJ2-3; D is undetermined. CDR3 DNA sequence: TGTGCCATCAGTGAGGGTGATAGTAGCACAGATACGCAGTATTTT. It codes for CAISEGDSSTDTQYF.